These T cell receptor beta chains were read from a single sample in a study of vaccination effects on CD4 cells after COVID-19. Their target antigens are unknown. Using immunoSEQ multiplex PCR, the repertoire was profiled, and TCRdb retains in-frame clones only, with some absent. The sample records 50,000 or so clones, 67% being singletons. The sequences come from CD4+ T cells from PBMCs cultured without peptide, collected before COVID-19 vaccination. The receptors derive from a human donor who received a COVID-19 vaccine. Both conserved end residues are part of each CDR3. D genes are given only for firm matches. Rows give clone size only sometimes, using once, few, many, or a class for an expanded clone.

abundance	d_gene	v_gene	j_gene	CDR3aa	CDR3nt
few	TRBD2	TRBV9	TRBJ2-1	CASSVAGGSYNEQFF	TGTGCCAGCAGCGTAGCGGGGGGCTCCTACAATGAGCAGTTCTTC
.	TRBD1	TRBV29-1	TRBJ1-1	CSVAGTGSYTEAFF	TGCAGCGTAGCCGGGACAGGGTCTTACACTGAAGCTTTCTTT
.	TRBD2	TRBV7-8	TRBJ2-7	CASSLGQGGYYEQYF	TGTGCCAGCAGCTTAGGGCAGGGAGGGTACTACGAGCAGTACTTC
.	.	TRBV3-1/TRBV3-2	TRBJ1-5	CASSQDRNQPQHF	TGTGCCAGCAGCCAAGATAGGAATCAGCCCCAGCATTTT
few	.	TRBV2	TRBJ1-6	CASSAFQDSPLHF	TGTGCCAGCAGTGCCTTTCAGGATTCACCCCTCCACTTT
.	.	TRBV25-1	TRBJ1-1	CASSNPGRFTEAFF	TGTGCCAGCAGTAATCCAGGAAGATTCACTGAAGCTTTCTTT
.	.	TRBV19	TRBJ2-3	CASSPTSTDTQYF	TGTGCCAGTAGTCCTACTAGCACAGATACGCAGTATTTT
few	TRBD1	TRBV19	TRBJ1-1	CASSNYRGPESEAFF	TGTGCCAGTAGTAACTACAGGGGCCCTGAGTCTGAAGCTTTCTTT
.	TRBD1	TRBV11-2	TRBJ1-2	CASSLRQGTNGYTF	TGTGCCAGCAGCTTACGACAGGGAACGAATGGCTACACCTTC
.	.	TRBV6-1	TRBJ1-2	CASSEQPGGYTF	TGTGCCAGCAGTGAACAACCTGGCGGCTACACCTTC
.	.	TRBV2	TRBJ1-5	CASSEAVLQDGNQPQHF	TGTGCCAGCAGTGAAGCGGTTCTTCAGGACGGGAATCAGCCCCAGCATTTT
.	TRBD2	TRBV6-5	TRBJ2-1	CASRNGLAGPDEQFF	TGTGCCAGCAGGAACGGACTAGCGGGACCCGATGAGCAGTTCTTC
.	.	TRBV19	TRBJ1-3	CASHRFSGNTIYF	TGTGCCAGTCACAGGTTCTCTGGAAACACCATATATTTT